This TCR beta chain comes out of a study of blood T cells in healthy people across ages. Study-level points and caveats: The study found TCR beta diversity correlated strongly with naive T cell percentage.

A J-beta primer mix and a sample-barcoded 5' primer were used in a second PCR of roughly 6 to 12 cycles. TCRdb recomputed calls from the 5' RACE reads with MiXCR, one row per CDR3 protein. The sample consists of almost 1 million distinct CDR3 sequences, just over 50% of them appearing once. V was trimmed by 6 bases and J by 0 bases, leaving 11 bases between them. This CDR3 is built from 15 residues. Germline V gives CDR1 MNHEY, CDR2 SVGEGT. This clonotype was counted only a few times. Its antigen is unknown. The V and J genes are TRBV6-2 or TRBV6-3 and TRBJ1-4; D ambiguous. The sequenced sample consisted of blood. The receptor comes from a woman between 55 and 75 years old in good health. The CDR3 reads CASRADGATNEKLFF. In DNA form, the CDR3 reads TGTGCCAGCAGAGCCGACGGTGCAACTAATGAAAAACTGTTTTTT.